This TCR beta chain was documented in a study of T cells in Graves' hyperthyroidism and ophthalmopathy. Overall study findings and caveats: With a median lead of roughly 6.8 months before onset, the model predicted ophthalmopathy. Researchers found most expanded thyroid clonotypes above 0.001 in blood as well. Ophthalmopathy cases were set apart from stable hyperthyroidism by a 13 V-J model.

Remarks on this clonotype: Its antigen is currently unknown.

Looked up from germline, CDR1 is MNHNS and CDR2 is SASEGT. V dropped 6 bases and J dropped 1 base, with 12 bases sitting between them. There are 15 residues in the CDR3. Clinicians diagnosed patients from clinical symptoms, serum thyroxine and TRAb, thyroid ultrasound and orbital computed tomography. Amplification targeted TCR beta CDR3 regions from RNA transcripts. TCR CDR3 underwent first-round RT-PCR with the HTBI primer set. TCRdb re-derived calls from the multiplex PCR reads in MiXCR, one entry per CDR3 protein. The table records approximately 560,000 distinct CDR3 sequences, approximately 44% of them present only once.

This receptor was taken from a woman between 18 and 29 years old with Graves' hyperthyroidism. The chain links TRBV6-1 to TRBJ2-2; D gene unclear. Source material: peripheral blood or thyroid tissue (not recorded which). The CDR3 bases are TGTGCCAGCAGCCCAACCGACGGGAACACCGGGGAGCTGTTTTTT. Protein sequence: CASSPTDGNTGELFF.